The following is a T cell receptor (beta chain) sequence with its context. An end of the junction differs from the germline gene, which may be a read error. It was with a sample-barcoded 5' primer and a J-beta primer mix that a second PCR of roughly 7 to 12 cycles was run. TCRdb itself ran the 5' RACE reads through MiXCR, one entry per CDR3 protein. The sample shows approximately 810,000 distinct CDR3 sequences, roughly 40% of them seen only once. The data stem from a study of blood T cells in healthy people across ages. Material for sequencing was blood. The clonotype was recovered from a man between 18 and 35 years old in good health.

CDR3 loop: CANSSQGEMNTEAFF. The CDR3 DNA reads TGTGCCAACAGTTCACAGGGGGAAATGAACACTGAAGCTTTCTTT. This chain joins TRBV6-6 and TRBJ1-1; 8 bases map to TRBD1. The germline V gene has CDR1 MNHNY and CDR2 SVGAGI (reference sequence). The CDR3 runs to 15 residues.